This T cell receptor beta chain was recorded in a study of cytomegalovirus exposure and HLA in healthy donors. General study results and limits: As a later analysis showed, a missense DCLRE1C variant was linked to trimming of TCR beta V- and J-genes. Diagnosis of cytomegalovirus status made by the classifier reportedly showed high specificity and sensitivity. Within the data, a cluster of highly shared sequence variants was likely a sequencing artifact.

PCR involved 60 Vbeta and 13 Jbeta primers. The method was immunoSEQ multiplex PCR; TCRdb's version includes in-frame clones alone and lacks a portion of them. The sample lists more than 150,000 clones; approximately 81% were seen once. In its sample, this clone was seen a few times. The antigen is not known. Per germline, CDR1 MNHEY and CDR2 SVGAGI. The CDR3 totals 15 residues. The trim removed 4 bases at V and 5 bases at J, leaving 6 bases unmatched. The V gene is TRBV6-5, the J gene TRBJ2-1; 9 nucleotides agree with TRBD2. This clonotype was obtained from a boy aged 2 to 10 in good health and CMV-seronegative. Sequencing was performed on PBMCs. In DNA, the CDR3 is TGTGCCAGCAGTTCCATAGCGGGAGATAACAATGAGCAGTTCTTC. This gives the protein CASSSIAGDNNEQFF.